What follows are 12 T cell receptor beta chains derived from one specimen sequenced in a study of blood T cell repertoires in COVID-19. The protocol was immunoSEQ multiplex PCR, while the TCRdb copy is restricted to in-frame clones and leaves out a portion. In the table there are some 110,000 clones, 90% to 95% of which are singletons. The sample taken for sequencing was peripheral blood. The origin of the receptors is a man aged 45-65 years with COVID-19, enrolled during active disease.

The chain is built from TRBV15 and TRBJ2-2, with 11 bases fitting TRBD2. The CDR3 totals 17 residues. Losses at the gene ends were 2 bases for V and 6 bases for J; bases not matched to a gene: 8. Germline V gives CDR1 LNHNV, CDR2 YYDKDF (reference sequence). The CDR3 loop reads CATSRPLPGLAAGELFF. CDR3 nucleotides: TGTGCCACCAGCAGACCACTCCCGGGACTAGCGGCCGGGGAGCTGTTTTTT.

The chain uses TRBV9 and TRBJ1-4, with D maybe TRBD1 (5 bases). The CDR3 contains 17 residues. The V and J ends lost 4 bases and 6 bases respectively, with 22 bases between them. Germline loops: CDR1 SGDLS, CDR2 YYNGEE. The DNA of the CDR3 is TGTGCCAGCAGCCCTAGTCTCAGTGGAGCGGGGGATGAAAAACTGTTTTTT. This translates into CASSPSLSGAGDEKLFF.

The chain's CDR3 is CASSLGTGGAGTEAFF. The CDR3 DNA reads TGTGCCAGCAGCTTAGGAACAGGGGGCGCAGGCACTGAAGCTTTCTTT. V is TRBV7-9 and J is TRBJ1-1; 9 bases line up with TRBD1. V dropped 1 base and J dropped 4; count of bases not matched to a gene: 7. This CDR3 has 16 amino acids. In germline, CDR1 is SEHNR, CDR2 FQNEAQ (reference sequence). Complete variable domain (other parts from reference TRBV7-9 and TRBJ1-1): DTGVSQNPRHKITKRGQNVTFRCDPISEHNRLYWYRQTLGQGPEFLTYFQNEAQLEKSRLLSDRFSAERPKGSFSTLEIQRTEQGDSAMYLCASSLGTGGAGTEAFFGQGTRLTVV.

The V call is TRBV6-6, the J call TRBJ1-5; 8 nucleotides align to TRBD1. The CDR3 has 15 amino acids. The J segment lost 5 bases and the V segment lost 2 bases, leaving 5 bases of the junction unmatched. The germline V gene has CDR1 MNHNY and CDR2 SVGAGI (reference sequence). The CDR3 sequence is CASSYEDRAYQPQHF. CDR3 coding DNA: TGTGCCAGCAGTTACGAGGACAGGGCTTATCAGCCCCAGCATTTT.

The chain has TRBV28 and TRBJ2-7; 8 positions agree with TRBD1. The ends lost 6 bases at V and 0 bases at J; junction bases unmatched: 4. Germline V gene sequence: CDR1 MDHEN, CDR2 SYDVKM. The CDR3 consists of 14 residues. CDR3 DNA: TGTGCCAGCAGAAGGACAGGGAGCTCCTACGAGCAGTACGTC. It specifies CASRRTGSSYEQYV.

The rearrangement joins TRBV30 to TRBJ2-7; 7 nucleotides agree with TRBD1. Germline CDR1 and CDR2: GTSNPN and SVGIG (reference sequence). The CDR3 consists of 13 residues. With 0 bases clipped from V and 7 bases from J, the junction kept 6 bases outside the gene matches. In DNA form, the CDR3 reads TGTGCCTGGAGTGTAGGGGGCTCGGGAGAGCAGTACTTC. Its protein is CAWSVGGSGEQYF. The full variable domain, rest sourced from reference TRBV30 and TRBJ2-7, is SQTIHQWPATLVQPVGSPLSLECTVEGTSNPNLYWYRQAAGRGLQLLFYSVGIGQISSEVPQNLSASRPQDRQFILSSKKLLLSDSGFYLCAWSVGGSGEQYFGPGTRLTVT.

V and J are TRBV28 and TRBJ1-5; perhaps TRBD1 as D (5 bases). V lost 6 bases and J lost 4, with 10 bases in between. The CDR3 has 13 residues. The germline CDR1 and CDR2 sequences are MDHEN and SYDVKM. The CDR3 spells CASSQDKNQPQHF. The DNA for the CDR3 is TGTGCCAGCAGCCAGGACAAGAATCAGCCCCAGCATTTT.

The CDR3 nucleotides are TGTGCCAGCAGTCCCGGGGACAACATGAACACTGAAGCTTTCTTT. It is translated as CASSPGDNMNTEAFF. The chain employs TRBV28 and TRBJ1-1; D possibly corresponds to TRBD1 (6 bases). Germline assignment: CDR1 MDHEN and CDR2 SYDVKM. The V end was cut by 5 bases, the J end by 0 bases, with 13 bases between. The CDR3 is made up of 15 amino acids.

The rearrangement uses TRBV19 and TRBJ2-1, with a tentative D call TRBD1 (6 bases). CDR3 size: 16 residues. The germline V gene has CDR1 LNHDA and CDR2 SQIVND (reference sequence). V lost 2 bases and J lost 2, with 13 bases in between. The chain's CDR3 is CASSIYSTGAYNEQFF. CDR3 DNA: TGTGCCAGTAGTATATATTCGACAGGAGCCTACAATGAGCAGTTCTTC.

This chain links TRBV4-1 with TRBJ2-2; 9 bases align to TRBD1. CDR1 and CDR2 from the germline V gene are MGHRA and YSYEKL. Germline trimming cut 3 bases from V and 6 bases from J; bases unmatched to any gene: 5. The CDR3 consists of 15 residues. This CDR3 is CASSHRDREAGELFF. The CDR3, as DNA: TGCGCCAGCAGCCACAGGGACAGGGAGGCCGGGGAGCTGTTTTTT.

This clone has more than one count but fewer than ten. This sequence joins TRBV7-2 and TRBJ1-2, with 7 nucleotides matching TRBD1. Germline trimming cut 5 bases from V and 3 bases from J; bases unmatched to any gene: 6. Germline CDR1 reads SGHTA; CDR2 reads FQGNSA. This CDR3 contains 14 residues. The CDR3 DNA reads as TGTGCCAGCAGCCCTTCGGGACAGTACTATGGCTACACCTTC. Its translation: CASSPSGQYYGYTF.

CDR3 bases: TGTGCCAGCAGCTTAACCGGGACAGGGCCCTACGAGCAGTACTTC. It translates to CASSLTGTGPYEQYF. The J gene is TRBJ2-7, the V gene TRBV11-2, with 9 bases matching TRBD1. With 2 bases clipped from V and 2 bases from J, the junction kept 4 bases outside the gene matches. Germline V lookup: CDR1 SGHAT, CDR2 FQNNGV. CDR3 size: 15 residues.